The 20 T cell receptor beta chains below were found in one sample sequenced in a study of T cell changes during pregnancy in multiple sclerosis. Method: immunoSEQ multiplex PCR; TCRdb's copy keeps in-frame clones and lacks some. Found here are around 100,000 clones, about nine tenths of them singletons; the top ten hold around 3.5%. Here the sequenced sample was peripheral blood, taken after pregnancy. The receptors shown here come from a female donor with multiple sclerosis, enrolled in a pregnancy study.

The chain recombines TRBV12-5 with TRBJ2-3; D perhaps matches TRBD2 (5 bases). V was cut by 0 bases and J by 2 bases, with 12 bases left in between. Germline loops: CDR1 LGHNT, CDR2 FRNRAP. The CDR3 runs 16 residues. The DNA of the CDR3 is TGTGCTAGTGGTTTGGTAATTAGCGTGAACACAGATACGCAGTATTTT. As protein: CASGLVISVNTDTQYF.

The V and J genes are TRBV7-3 and TRBJ2-5; D might be TRBD2 (7 bases). Germline-derived CDR1 and CDR2 are SGHTA and FQGTGA. This CDR3 is built from 15 residues. V lost 1 base and J 3 bases, leaving 12 bases between the germline ends. The CDR3 region is CASSLRGGGKETQYF. CDR3 in DNA: TGTGCCAGCAGCTTAAGAGGGGGGGGGAAAGAGACCCAGTACTTC. The full variable domain, in which reference TRBV7-3 and TRBJ2-5 provide the parts outside the CDR3, is GAGVSQTPSNKVTEKGKYVELRCDPISGHTALYWYRQSLGQGPEFLIYFQGTGAADDSGLPNDRFFAVRPEGSVSTLKIQRTERGDSAVYLCASSLRGGGKETQYFGPGTRLLVL.

The V and J genes are TRBV6-5 and TRBJ1-4, with D tentatively TRBD1 (6 bases). Germline-derived CDR1 and CDR2 are MNHEY and SVGAGI. The CDR3 is 14 residues long. V dropped 6 bases and J dropped 5 bases, with 13 bases sitting between them. The CDR3 region is CASSRTASNEKLFF. Written as DNA, the CDR3 is TGTGCCAGCAGCAGGACAGCCTCAAATGAAAAACTGTTTTTT.

The chain carries TRBV10-3 and TRBJ2-7; 9 nucleotides align to TRBD1. After removal of 7 bases from V and 6 bases from J, the junction contained 7 bases not matched to a gene. CDR1 and CDR2 (germline): ENHRY, SYGVKD. CDR3 length: 13 residues. The CDR3 sequence is CAIKGTGPSEQYF. The CDR3 region has the DNA TGTGCCATCAAAGGGACAGGGCCCTCCGAGCAGTACTTC.

This chain links TRBV9 with TRBJ1-4, with 7 bases identical to TRBD1. V was clipped by 4 bases and J by 5 bases; unmatched bases: 8. The CDR3 is 15 amino acids. Germline CDR1 is SGDLS and CDR2 is YYNGEE. The CDR3 DNA reads as TGTGCCAGCAGCCGAAACAGGGGCCCGAATGAAAAACTGTTTTTT. It encodes CASSRNRGPNEKLFF.

This chain uses TRBV19 with TRBJ2-5; D is uncertain. V lost 1 base, J lost 5 bases, and 11 bases lay in between. The CDR3 runs 14 residues. Germline V lookup: CDR1 LNHDA, CDR2 SQIVND (reference sequence). The CDR3 here is CASSIGAGWETQYF. CDR3 DNA: TGTGCCAGTAGTATAGGGGCAGGATGGGAGACCCAGTACTTC.

The chain couples TRBV7-9 to TRBJ2-1; 10 bases map to TRBD1. Trimming removed 2 bases from V and 8 bases from J; junction bases left unmatched: 6. The CDR3 spans 15 residues. CDR1 SEHNR and CDR2 FQNEAQ come from the germline V gene (reference sequence). CDR3: CASSLLGQGLDEQFF. DNA of the CDR3: TGTGCCAGCAGCTTACTGGGACAGGGGCTCGATGAGCAGTTCTTC.

The chain links TRBV5-4 to TRBJ1-1; 8 bases line up with TRBD1. With 1 base clipped from V and 1 base from J, the junction kept 9 bases outside the gene matches. The CDR3 runs 17 residues. CDR1 and CDR2 from the germline V gene are SGHNT and YYREEE (reference sequence). CDR3 DNA: TGTGCCAGCAGCTTGATGACAGGGGCATCTACGAACACTGAAGCTTTCTTT. It is translated as CASSLMTGASTNTEAFF.

The rearrangement joins TRBV7-3 to TRBJ2-3, with 8 bases aligning to TRBD2. V gave up 4 bases and J gave up 5 bases; unmatched junction bases: 2. The CDR3 consists of 13 residues. Germline V gene sequence: CDR1 SGHTA, CDR2 FQGTGA. The CDR3 coding sequence is TGTGCCAGCAGCTCGGGGGGGGTAGATACGCAGTATTTT. Translation: CASSSGGVDTQYF.

The CDR3 loop reads CASSGGSPYENTGELFF. In DNA form, the CDR3 reads TGTGCCAGTAGTGGAGGCAGCCCCTACGAGAACACCGGGGAGCTGTTTTTT. The chain combines TRBV19 with TRBJ2-2; TRBD2 is a possible D gene (5 bases). This CDR3 is built from 17 residues. Germline lookup yields CDR1 LNHDA and CDR2 SQIVND (reference sequence). Trimming removed 5 bases from V and 1 base from J, with 17 bases in between. Combining the CDR3 with reference TRBV19 and TRBJ2-2 gives the whole variable domain DGGITQSPKYLFRKEGQNVTLSCEQNLNHDAMYWYRQDPGQGLRLIYYSQIVNDFQKGDIAEGYSVSREKKESFPLTVTSAQKNPTAFYLCASSGGSPYENTGELFFGEGSRLTVL.

This clone appeared a few times. This chain joins TRBV14 and TRBJ2-7, with D possibly TRBD1 on 7 matching bases. CDR3 length equals 15 residues. The germline gives CDR1 SGHDN, CDR2 FVKESK. V was clipped by 2 bases and J by 1 base, with 12 bases between them. The CDR3 nucleotides read TGTGCCAGCAGCCAATGGGAGGACAGGTCCTACGAGCAGTACTTC. This translates into CASSQWEDRSYEQYF.

The rearrangement links TRBV9 to TRBJ2-1; possible D gene TRBD2, 5 bases. V was clipped by 0 bases and J by 7 bases, with 8 bases between them. Germline CDR1 SGDLS, CDR2 YYNGEE. The CDR3 is made up of 13 amino acids. The DNA for the CDR3 is TGTGCCAGCAGCGTAGGGACGGGGAATGAGCAGTTCTTC. Its protein product is CASSVGTGNEQFF.

The gene calls are TRBV7-8 and TRBJ1-3, with D possibly matching TRBD1 (5 bases). Trimming stripped 0 bases from V and 2 bases from J, with 8 bases between. This CDR3 is built from 15 residues. Germline-derived CDR1 and CDR2 are SGHVS and FQNEAQ. As DNA, the CDR3 is TGTGCCAGCAGCTTAGCAACAGGACCTGGAAACACCATATATTTT. This sequence encodes CASSLATGPGNTIYF.

The rearrangement links TRBV28 to TRBJ1-2; the D gene is possibly TRBD1 (5 bases). The CDR3 spans 13 residues. Germline-derived CDR1 and CDR2 are MDHEN and SYDVKM. V lost 4 bases and J 5 bases, leaving 11 bases between the germline ends. The CDR3 reads CASSSTAGYGYTF. Here the CDR3 DNA reads TGTGCCAGCAGTTCGACAGCCGGTTATGGCTACACCTTC.

The V and J genes are TRBV15 and TRBJ1-5; D remains unclear. Germline CDR1 and CDR2: LNHNV and YYDKDF (reference sequence). The CDR3 sequence is 12 residues long. Trimming shortened V by 5 bases and J by 6 bases, and 8 bases separated the two germline ends. The CDR3 DNA reads as TGTGCCACCAGCCCCACGGGTCAGCCCCAGCATTTT. It encodes CATSPTGQPQHF.

The V gene is TRBV12-5, the J gene TRBJ2-7; possible D gene TRBD2, 7 bases. The CDR3 has 16 amino acids. Per the germline V gene, CDR1 is LGHNT and CDR2 is FRNRAP. Trimming took off 2 bases at V and 5 bases at J, with 19 bases between the two ends. The CDR3 spells CASGLSPFTGGHEQYF. The CDR3 DNA is TGTGCTAGTGGTTTGTCCCCCTTTACGGGGGGCCACGAGCAGTACTTC.

The V call is TRBV6-6, the J call TRBJ1-6; D is perhaps TRBD1 (6 bases). The V gene lost 4 bases and the J gene lost 10 bases, with 14 bases spanning the gap. Germline V gene lookup returns CDR1 MNHNY and CDR2 SVGAGI (reference sequence). The CDR3 sequence is 14 residues long. CDR3 protein: CASSSPGVSSPLHF. CDR3 DNA: TGTGCCAGCAGTTCCCCAGGGGTCAGCTCACCCCTCCACTTT.

The chain carries TRBV19 and TRBJ2-7; perhaps TRBD1 as D (6 bases). The CDR3 totals 11 residues. The germline V gene has CDR1 LNHDA and CDR2 SQIVND (reference sequence). Trimming shortened V by 10 bases and J by 8 bases, and 15 bases separated the two germline ends. CDR3 nucleotides: TGTGCCACCACACTCGGGACAAAGCAGTACTTC. Amino acids: CATTLGTKQYF.

This clone was detected once. The V call is TRBV4-1, the J call TRBJ1-1, with 9 nucleotides matching TRBD1. This CDR3 spans 15 amino acids. V trimming: 3 bases; J trimming: 6 bases; junction bases outside the gene matches: 8. Germline values: CDR1 MGHRA, CDR2 YSYEKL. As DNA, the CDR3 is TGCGCCAGCAGCCACCACCGGGACAGGGTCGCTGAAGCTTTCTTT. As protein: CASSHHRDRVAEAFF.

Only one count was recorded for this clone. The chain recombines TRBV19 with TRBJ2-1; possible D gene TRBD1, 5 bases. The CDR3 is 15 amino acids. Germline CDR1 and CDR2: LNHDA and SQIVND (reference sequence). Trimming removed 3 bases from V and 0 bases from J, with 9 bases in between. CDR3 in amino acids: CASSITRDSYNEQFF. In DNA form, the CDR3 reads TGTGCCAGTAGTATTACCAGGGACTCCTACAATGAGCAGTTCTTC.